Listed below are T cell receptor beta chains from one sample, sequenced in a study of cytomegalovirus exposure and HLA in healthy donors. TCRdb's table, derived via immunoSEQ multiplex PCR, lists solely in-frame clones and lacks some. The repertoire holds about 140,000 clones, with less than 80% as singletons. The specimen sequenced was PBMCs. The receptors were gathered from a man in his forties or fifties in good health and CMV-seropositive. Each CDR3 is given with its conserved first and last residue. D genes are given only for firm matches. The size entry is marked missing in some rows and otherwise reads once, few, many or a size class.

j_call d_call v_call clone_size cdr3_nt cdr3_aa
TRBJ2-7 . TRBV7-8 . TGTGCCAGCAGCCGCAACAGGGACGAGCAGTACTTC CASSRNRDEQYF
TRBJ1-6 . TRBV28 few TGTGCCAGCAGTTTGCCTACAGTTCCGGGGGCCCTCCACTTT CASSLPTVPGALHF
TRBJ2-3 TRBD1 TRBV7-9 . TGTGCCAGCAGCGGTGGACAGGGGTACACAGATACGCAGTATTTT CASSGGQGYTDTQYF
TRBJ2-1 TRBD1 TRBV2 . TGTGCCAGCAAAGGGACAGACAAGTTCTTC CASKGTDKFF
TRBJ2-7 . TRBV5-1 . TGCGCCAGCAGCTTCCTGGTGGTAGTTGACTACTACGAGCAGTACTTC CASSFLVVVDYYEQYF
TRBJ2-3 TRBD2 TRBV11-3 . TGTGCCAGCAGCTTAGTAGCGGGAGGGCGAGGAGATACGCAGTATTTT CASSLVAGGRGDTQYF
TRBJ2-2 . TRBV7-2 . TGTGCCAGCAGCTTACTGGGCAGGACGAACACCGGGGAGCTGTTTTTT CASSLLGRTNTGELFF
TRBJ2-5 . TRBV7-2 . TGTGCCAGCAGCTTAACTAGGGACCAAGAGACCCAGTACTTC CASSLTRDQETQYF
TRBJ2-2 . TRBV25-1 . TGTGCCAGCTCTCGGCAGGAGAACACCGGGGAGCTGTTTTTT CASSRQENTGELFF
TRBJ1-3 . TRBV7-9 . TGTGCCAGCAGCTCAGCTGCACAGGGTATGGGCGGAAACACCATATATTTT CASSSAAQGMGGNTIYF
TRBJ2-5 TRBD1 TRBV19 . TGTGCCAGTAGTATAGGGACAGGATCGCAAGAGACCCAGTACTTC CASSIGTGSQETQYF
TRBJ1-1 . TRBV28 . TGTGCCAGCAGTTTGGGACATCCCTTGGCTGAAGCTTTCTTT CASSLGHPLAEAFF
TRBJ2-1 . TRBV5-1 . TGCGCCAGCAGCTTGGACGGCGGAGGCTCCTACAATGAGCAGTTCTTC CASSLDGGGSYNEQFF
TRBJ1-3 . TRBV6-4 . TGTGCCAGCAAATTAGGAAACACCATATATTTT CASKLGNTIYF
TRBJ2-3 TRBD1 TRBV5-1 . TGCGCCAGCAGCTTAAAGGGGGCCGAATCAGATACGCAGTATTTT CASSLKGAESDTQYF